The clone carrying this TCR beta chain appeared many times. The data stem from a study of CD8 T cells in ankylosing spondylitis. MiXCR was run by TCRdb on the 5' RACE reads, yielding one entry per CDR3 protein. This sample has approximately 250,000 distinct CDR3 sequences, with 8% to 11% found just once. This CDR3 has 12 residues. V lost 0 bases and J lost 6, with 5 bases in between. CDR1 and CDR2 from the germline V gene are SGHRS and YFSETQ. The chain links TRBV5-1 to TRBJ2-3, with D unclear. This clonotype was obtained from a male donor with ankylosing spondylitis or in good health (not recorded which). The sequenced sample consisted of blood, either unsorted or a sorted T cell fraction (not recorded which). The CDR3 reads CASSLEPDTQYF. The DNA of the CDR3 is TGCGCCAGCAGCTTGGAACCGGATACGCAGTATTTT.